This TCR beta chain was profiled in a study of shared clonotypes between healthy human individuals (dated by TCRdb to 2018 to 2021). Describing the broader study: The cohort included three men and a couple of women between 18 and 49 years of age. Blood TCR repertoires of a handful of healthy adults were deeply sequenced to estimate repertoire size and the extent of clonotype sharing between individuals. Leukapheresis yielded between about 0.85 and 10 billion PBMCs per donor. Libraries were prepared and TCR repertoires were sequenced by different laboratories using diverse techniques, in order to increase sequencing depth and limit assay-specific biases. Per donor, three plates each were used for CD4 naive and CD4 memory, two for CD8 naive, and one for CD8 memory. Overall study results and their limits: Clonotypes shared by all four sorted-subset donors showed higher generation probabilities than non-shared clonotypes. Estimated clonotype richness was generally larger for naive than for memory subsets. Because the study included a small number of donors, the genetic and exposure-history diversity represented was limited. Only blood was sampled, and tissue TCR repertoires likely differ from those in blood. When several donors were compared, the shared fraction of clonotypes was around 5% for naive CD4, 3% to 4% for naive CD8, more than 2% for memory CD4, and less than 0.5% for memory CD8. Rarefaction of sorted-subset datasets indicated incomplete sequencing despite the large sequencing depth. Based on pairwise subsampling, the degree of clonotype sharing among donors was expected to be affected by sequencing depth.

Donors were healthy HIV-negative adults with no recently reported acute infections or vaccinations. Only Caucasian adults living in Nashville, Tennessee, USA were represented among the donors. CD4+ T cells were enriched by magnetic negative selection; naive cells were then positively selected on CD45RA, and the negative fraction formed the memory subset. Blood was collected by leukapheresis, and PBMCs were isolated by Ficoll-Histopaque density gradient centrifugation and then cryopreserved in liquid nitrogen vapor phase. Analytical flow cytometry was used to check the purity and quantity of every magnetically sorted T cell population. Each sorted fraction had its genomic DNA isolated and then quantified by UV absorbance on a Nanodrop 2000c. With regard to this clone: Its recognized antigen is unknown. No per-base quality is available; no much larger clone lies one base away.

TCR CDR3 regions were amplified from genomic DNA by multiplex PCR using the deep immunoSEQ assay. For each cell subset, the extracted genomic DNA was distributed evenly across all wells of several immunoSEQ 96-well plates, and each plate served as one replicate. Each replicate PCR for sorted subsets received approximately 200 ng genomic DNA, equal to around 32,000 T cell genomes. Purified libraries were quantified with a Qubit 3.0 fluorometer, sized on a Bioanalyzer 2100, and re-quantified with the KAPA Library Quantification kit. Every immunoSEQ 96-well plate was sequenced on a dedicated single-read 150-cycle Illumina NextSeq 550 flow cell. In the authors' own workflow: Because the immunoSEQ output held only junctional sequences and lacked quality scores, the filtering could not match the filtering applied to full-length reads. Sequences were annotated with PyIR, a Python wrapper for IgBLAST v1.9, using IMGT germline references to assign V/J genes and CDR3. Any read was removed if the V/J assignment was weak (E-value above 1e-6), the CDR3 was missing, or the read contained stop codons, out-of-frame junctions, or ambiguous translated residues. V3J clonotypes were defined by identical inferred V gene, J gene, and CDR3 amino acid sequence. To compute the percentage overlap between repertoires, the number of shared unique clonotypes was divided by the size of the smaller repertoire. Richness of each repertoire was evaluated using RTK rarefaction, the Chao1 estimator, and Recon v2.1 estimates of unobserved clonotypes. For all TCRbeta clonotypes obtained by the gDNA method from a few donors, generation probabilities were computed with OLGA. TCRdb obtained this table from immuneACCESS and retained in-frame rearrangements with V and J assigned. These tables miss some clones; where compared with another copy, unresolved V genes account for less than half of the shortfall, and the remainder is unexplained. V, J and clone size are taken as reported in that table, and D and trimming were inferred from the DNA itself. This sample has approximately 740,000 clones in its table, and approximately 74% of those were observed once. 1.7% of the sample comes from the top ten.

The receptor was isolated from a woman between 25 and 40 years old in good health. The specimen was memory CD4+ T cells sorted from blood. The sample's cell subset or site label is to be understood as: CD45RA-negative fraction.

Here is the DNA: TGTGCCAGCAGTTACTTAGGCAGGGCTGAAGCTTTCTTT. Translated, this gives CASSYLGRAEAFF. This sequence uses TRBV6-6 and TRBJ1-1; TRBD1 is perhaps the D gene, given 5 matching bases. The germline V gene (reference sequence) provides CDR1 MNHNY and CDR2 SVGAGI. Trimming takes 1 base from V and 6 bases from J, and the germline ends sit 9 bases apart. The CDR3 starts with the cysteine, ends with the phenylalanine, and has 13 residues. Just the 39-base CDR3 DNA is kept, in frame starting at base 1.